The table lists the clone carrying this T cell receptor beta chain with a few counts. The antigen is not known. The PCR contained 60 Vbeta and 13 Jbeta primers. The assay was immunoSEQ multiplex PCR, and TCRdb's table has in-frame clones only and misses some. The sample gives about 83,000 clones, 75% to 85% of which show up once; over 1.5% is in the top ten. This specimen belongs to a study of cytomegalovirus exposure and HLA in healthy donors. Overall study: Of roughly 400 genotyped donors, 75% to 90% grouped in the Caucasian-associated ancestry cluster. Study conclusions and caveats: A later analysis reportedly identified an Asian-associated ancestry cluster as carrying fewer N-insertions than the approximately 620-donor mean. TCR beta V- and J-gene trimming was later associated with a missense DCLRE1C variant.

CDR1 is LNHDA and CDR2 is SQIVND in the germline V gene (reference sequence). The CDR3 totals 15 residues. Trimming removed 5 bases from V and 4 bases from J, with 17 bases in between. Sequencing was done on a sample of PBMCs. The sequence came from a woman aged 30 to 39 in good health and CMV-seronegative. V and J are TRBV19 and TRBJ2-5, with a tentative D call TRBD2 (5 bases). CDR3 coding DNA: TGTGCCAGTAGTCGGGGTCGGGTGGAAGGAGAGACCCAGTACTTC. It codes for CASSRGRVEGETQYF.